A single sample gave rise to the 15 T cell receptor beta chains below, sequenced in a study of control samples from healthy donors and cancer patients. Sequencing was performed with immunoSEQ multiplex PCR; in TCRdb, only in-frame clones are kept and a portion is missing. The table shows about 130,000 clones, with less than 95% occurring only once. What was sequenced was blood. These receptors were obtained from a man aged 18 to 30 in good health.

The chain joins TRBV4-2 to TRBJ1-1, with unresolved D. The V end lost 0 bases, the J end lost 0 bases, and 2 bases lay between the germline ends. Germline lookup yields CDR1 LGHNA and CDR2 YNFKEQ. The CDR3 consists of 13 residues. DNA for the CDR3: TGTGCCAGCAGCCAAGAGGTGAACACTGAAGCTTTCTTT. Its protein is CASSQEVNTEAFF.

The chain links TRBV10-1 to TRBJ2-1, with unresolved D. Trimming stripped 0 bases from V and 0 bases from J, with 9 bases between. Germline values: CDR1 WNHNN, CDR2 SYGVQD (reference sequence). This CDR3 is 16 amino acids long. The CDR3 loop is CASSESNGLSYNEQFF. The CDR3 bases are TGCGCCAGCAGTGAGTCGAATGGGCTCTCCTACAATGAGCAGTTCTTC.

V is TRBV19 and J is TRBJ1-3, with D unclear. With 5 bases removed from V and 3 bases from J, the gap between germline ends came to 8 bases. CDR3 length: 13 amino acids. Germline V gene sequence: CDR1 LNHDA, CDR2 SQIVND (reference sequence). The CDR3 here is CASSRKSGNTIYF. CDR3 DNA sequence: TGTGCCAGTAGTCGAAAAAGTGGAAACACCATATATTTT.

In its sample, this clone was seen once. The chain carries TRBV7-3 and TRBJ2-2; tentative D call: TRBD1 (6 bases). Germline CDR1 SGHTA, CDR2 FQGTGA. This CDR3 region has 14 residues. The V end was cut by 0 bases, the J end by 6 bases, with 8 bases between. The DNA of the CDR3 is TGTGCCAGCAGCTTAACTACAGGGCCCGGGGAGCTGTTTTTT. It yields the protein CASSLTTGPGELFF.

CDR3 in amino acids: CASSFISRGQSEQFF. The DNA of the CDR3 is TGTGCCAGCAGCTTTATATCCAGGGGGCAAAGTGAGCAGTTCTTC. The chain couples TRBV7-9 to TRBJ2-1, with TRBD1 identical over 8 bases. The CDR3 length is 15 residues. CDR1 and CDR2 (germline): SEHNR, FQNEAQ (reference sequence). With V trimmed by 3 bases and J by 9 bases, 10 bases remained unmatched.

The rearrangement links TRBV6-5 to TRBJ1-2; the D gene is possibly TRBD1 (5 bases). This CDR3 is 14 amino acids long. V lost 6 bases and J lost 8, with 19 bases in between. The germline V gene encodes CDR1 MNHEY and CDR2 SVGAGI. The CDR3 coding sequence is TGTGCCAGCAGACCAGATACGACAGTGTACGGCTACACCTTC. Translating it yields CASRPDTTVYGYTF.

The J gene is TRBJ2-1, the V gene TRBV7-3, with 10 bases fitting TRBD2. With 6 bases clipped from V and 2 bases from J, the junction kept 4 bases outside the gene matches. There are 15 residues in the CDR3. Germline V gives CDR1 SGHTA, CDR2 FQGTGA. The CDR3 sequence: CASSSSGGPYNEQFF. CDR3 nucleotide sequence: TGTGCCAGCAGTTCTAGCGGGGGCCCCTACAATGAGCAGTTCTTC.

The J gene is TRBJ1-2, the V gene TRBV5-6, with 8 positions matching TRBD1. The CDR3 totals 13 residues. The V and J ends lost 4 bases and 4 bases, in that order; junction bases with no gene match: 3. Per the germline V gene, CDR1 is SGHDT and CDR2 is YYEEEE. The CDR3 DNA reads as TGTGCCAGCAGCCTGGGACAGGTCTATGGCTACACCTTC. Protein: CASSLGQVYGYTF.

This chain links TRBV5-1 with TRBJ1-6; perhaps TRBD1 as D (6 bases). CDR1 is SGHRS and CDR2 is YFSETQ in the germline V gene. The length of the CDR3 is 15 residues. Between the trimmed V and J ends, which lost 4 bases and 9 bases, there was a span of 17 bases. The CDR3 bases are TGCGCCAGCAGCCCACAGGGTACGAAGAGTTCACCCCTCCACTTT. Its translation: CASSPQGTKSSPLHF.

V is TRBV5-1 and J is TRBJ1-1, with 7 bases identical to TRBD1. The CDR3 runs to 15 residues. The V gene end was trimmed by 4 bases and the J gene end by 4 bases; junction bases not matched to a gene: 10. In germline, CDR1 is SGHRS, CDR2 YFSETQ. CDR3 DNA sequence: TGCGCCAGCAGCCAGGGGGTCGGGATTGTCACTGAAGCTTTCTTT. Its protein product is CASSQGVGIVTEAFF.

This chain uses TRBV5-1 with TRBJ2-7; maybe TRBD1 (6 bases). The CDR3 sequence is 16 residues long. CDR1 and CDR2 from the germline V gene are SGHRS and YFSETQ. V lost 0 bases, J lost 3 bases, and 16 bases lay in between. For the CDR3, the DNA is TGCGCCAGCAGCTTGGCCGGGACATCTCAGGACTACGAGCAGTACTTC. Translating it yields CASSLAGTSQDYEQYF.

The rearrangement uses TRBV9 and TRBJ2-1; D unclear. The CDR3 has 13 residues. V was clipped by 2 bases and J by 4 bases, with 7 bases between them. Germline CDR1 SGDLS, CDR2 YYNGEE. CDR3 residues: CASSVQMYNEQFF. CDR3 DNA: TGTGCCAGCAGCGTCCAAATGTACAATGAGCAGTTCTTC.

The chain joins TRBV9 to TRBJ1-1; D is perhaps TRBD1 (6 bases). Trimming removed 0 bases from V and 3 bases from J, with 24 bases in between. Germline CDR1 reads SGDLS; CDR2 reads YYNGEE. This CDR3 comprises 19 residues. CDR3 nucleotide sequence: TGTGCCAGCAGCGTAGAAATTTTTGAACTGACGGGGGCAGACACTGAAGCTTTCTTT. The encoded protein is CASSVEIFELTGADTEAFF. The variable domain in full, completed from reference TRBV9 and TRBJ1-1, reads DSGVTQTPKHLITATGQRVTLRCSPRSGDLSVYWYQQSLDQGLQFLIQYYNGEERAKGNILERFSAQQFPDLHSELNLSSLELGDSALYFCASSVEIFELTGADTEAFFGQGTRLTVV.

This sequence joins TRBV5-1 and TRBJ1-6; 7 nucleotides line up with TRBD1. The CDR3 has 14 amino acids. J was trimmed by 10 bases and V by 0 bases; bases with no gene match: 4. CDR1 SGHRS and CDR2 YFSETQ come from the germline V gene. Written as DNA, the CDR3 is TGCGCCAGCAGCTTGGAACAGGGGAGCTCACCCCTCCACTTT. Encoded protein: CASSLEQGSSPLHF.

This chain joins TRBV4-1 and TRBJ1-5; no clear D gene. V lost 1 base and J 3 bases, leaving 10 bases between the germline ends. There are 15 residues in the CDR3. CDR1 and CDR2 from the germline V gene are MGHRA and YSYEKL. The CDR3 DNA is TGCGCCAGCAGCCAAGTGAGTCAGTTCAATCAGCCCCAGCATTTT. Its translation: CASSQVSQFNQPQHF.